At least ten counts were recorded for the clone carrying this T cell receptor (beta chain). The antigen remains unidentified. The sample belongs to a study of T cells in Graves' hyperthyroidism and ophthalmopathy. Duration under 3 months, a NOSPECS grade of at least 4, and a Clinical Activity Score of at least 3 characterized the ophthalmopathy patients. Criteria for exclusion of patients were uncontrolled infection, other autoimmune disease, pregnancy or lactation. Out of less than 12 ml of fresh peripheral blood came the PBMCs. The V gene lost 0 bases and the J gene lost 1 base, with 12 bases spanning the gap. The CDR3 runs to 16 residues. Germline CDR1 is SGHRS and CDR2 is YFSETQ. RNA transcripts provided the source from which TCR beta CDR3 regions were amplified. Researchers ran a first-round RT-PCR on the TCR CDR3 using the HTBI primer set. TCRdb used MiXCR to reprocess the multiplex PCR reads, holding one entry per CDR3 protein. The sample lists around 690,000 distinct CDR3 sequences, about a fifth occurring once.

Notes on the study in general: Most thyroid clonotypes with frequency above 0.001 were detected in blood.

The sample consisted of blood. This TCR came from a man in his thirties or forties with Graves' ophthalmopathy. The V and J genes are TRBV5-1 and TRBJ2-3; D perhaps matches TRBD2 (5 bases). CDR3 in amino acids: CASSLDSSPGTDTQYF. The CDR3 nucleotides read TGCGCCAGCAGCTTGGATTCTAGCCCTGGCACAGATACGCAGTATTTT.